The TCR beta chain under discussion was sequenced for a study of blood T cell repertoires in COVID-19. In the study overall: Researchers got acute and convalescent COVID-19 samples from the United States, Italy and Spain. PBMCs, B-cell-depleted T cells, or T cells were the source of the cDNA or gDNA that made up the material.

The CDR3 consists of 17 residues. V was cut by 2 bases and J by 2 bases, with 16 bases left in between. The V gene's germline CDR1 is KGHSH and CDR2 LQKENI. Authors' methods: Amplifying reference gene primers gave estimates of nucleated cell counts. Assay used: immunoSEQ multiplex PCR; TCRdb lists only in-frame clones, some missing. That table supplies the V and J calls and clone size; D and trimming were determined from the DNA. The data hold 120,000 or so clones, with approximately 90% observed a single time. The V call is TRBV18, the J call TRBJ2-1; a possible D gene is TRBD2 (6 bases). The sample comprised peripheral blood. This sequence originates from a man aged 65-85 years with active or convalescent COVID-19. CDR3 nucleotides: TGTGCCAGCTCACCAAATGTTTTCCGACTAGCCTACAATGAGCAGTTCTTC. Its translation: CASSPNVFRLAYNEQFF.